The 30 T cell receptor beta chains reported below all come from one sample, sequenced in a study of cytotoxic CD8 clonotypes in ibrutinib-treated CLL. The method was immunoSEQ multiplex PCR; TCRdb's version includes in-frame clones alone and lacks a portion of them. This table has some 130,000 clones, 80% to 90% appearing once. Specimen: PBMCs, collected after 24 months of ibrutinib treatment. These receptors were collected from a human donor with chronic lymphocytic leukemia.

The genes are TRBV18 and TRBJ1-3, with unresolved D. The CDR3 runs to 12 residues. Trimming removed 2 bases at V and 4 bases at J, with 3 bases between. The germline CDR1 and CDR2 sequences are KGHSH and LQKENI. CDR3: CASSPEGNTIYF. In DNA, the CDR3 is TGTGCCAGCTCACCAGAAGGAAACACCATATATTTT. Combining the CDR3 with reference TRBV18 and TRBJ1-3 gives the whole variable domain NAGVMQNPRHLVRRRGQEARLRCSPMKGHSHVYWYRQLPEEGLKFMVYLQKENIIDESGMPKERFSAEFPKEGPSILRIQQVVRGDSAAYFCASSPEGNTIYFGEGSWLTVV.

The J gene is TRBJ2-2, the V gene TRBV18; no definite D call. CDR1 and CDR2 (germline): KGHSH, LQKENI. The CDR3 loop spans 12 amino acids. V gave up 2 bases and J gave up 7 bases, with 5 bases separating them. The CDR3 here is CASSPAGGELFF. Written as DNA, the CDR3 is TGTGCCAGCTCACCAGCAGGCGGGGAGCTGTTTTTT.

The chain is built from TRBV7-9 and TRBJ2-1, with D perhaps matching TRBD2 (6 bases). The CDR3 spans 13 residues. Germline V gives CDR1 SEHNR, CDR2 FQNEAQ (reference sequence). V lost 6 bases, J lost 8 bases, and 14 bases lay in between. The chain's CDR3 is CASRASWGDEQFF. In DNA, the CDR3 is TGTGCCAGCAGAGCTAGTTGGGGGGATGAGCAGTTCTTC.

V usage is TRBV18 and J usage is TRBJ1-1; unclear D gene. Germline values: CDR1 KGHSH, CDR2 LQKENI. The germline V and J ends were trimmed by 0 bases and 1 base, with 9 bases remaining between them. This CDR3 has 15 amino acids. CDR3 sequence (DNA): TGTGCCAGCTCACCACCTAGTGGAAAGAACACTGAAGCTTTCTTT. It codes for CASSPPSGKNTEAFF.

The chain links TRBV2 to TRBJ2-2; possible D gene TRBD1, 5 bases. V lost 8 bases and J 5 bases, leaving 21 bases between the germline ends. The CDR3 covers 16 residues. The germline gives CDR1 SNHLY, CDR2 FYNNEI. CDR3: CASAQGENRNTGELFF. DNA for the CDR3: TGTGCCAGCGCGCAGGGCGAAAATCGTAATACCGGGGAGCTGTTTTTT.

The V gene is TRBV23-1, the J gene TRBJ2-6; perhaps TRBD1 as D (5 bases). TRBV23-1 carries the ORF label, with uncertain function. The V and J ends lost 6 bases and 0 bases respectively, with 9 bases between them. The CDR3 contains 15 residues. The CDR3 DNA follows: TGCGCCAGCAGACTGGGGCCCTCTGGGGCCAACGTCCTGACTTTC. Encoded protein: CASRLGPSGANVLTF.

The chain recombines TRBV9 with TRBJ2-3; possibly TRBD1 for D (5 bases). Trimming cost V 2 bases and J 2 bases, with 9 bases left between them. CDR3 length: 14 amino acids. In germline, CDR1 is SGDLS, CDR2 YYNGEE. In DNA, the CDR3 is TGTGCCAGCAGCGTGTCAGGGTCCACAGATACGCAGTATTTT. The encoded protein is CASSVSGSTDTQYF.

The V call is TRBV28, the J call TRBJ1-4, with D hard to call. The V gene's germline CDR1 is MDHEN and CDR2 SYDVKM. The V end was cut by 6 bases, the J end by 10 bases, with 21 bases between. CDR3 size: 15 residues. The CDR3: CASRSEGVEIGKLFF. The CDR3 coding sequence is TGTGCCAGCAGATCTGAGGGAGTGGAAATTGGAAAACTGTTTTTT. The variable domain in full, with the rest retrieved from reference TRBV28 and TRBJ1-4, is DVKVTQSSRYLVKRTGEKVFLECVQDMDHENMFWYRQDPGLGLRLIYFSYDVKMKEKGDIPEGYSVSREKKERFSLILESASTNQTSMYLCASRSEGVEIGKLFFGSGTQLSVL.

CDR3 residues: CASSLPGKELFF. The CDR3 DNA sequence: TGTGCCAGCAGCTTGCCAGGAAAGGAACTGTTTTTT. The chain has TRBV5-4 and TRBJ1-4; D is unclear. Germline V gene lookup returns CDR1 SGHNT and CDR2 YYREEE (reference sequence). CDR3 size: 12 residues. Between the trimmed V and J ends, which lost 1 base and 12 bases, there was a span of 10 bases.

This clone is medium-sized in the sample. The J gene is TRBJ1-6, the V gene TRBV19; 8 nucleotides agree with TRBD1. CDR3 length equals 14 residues. CDR1 LNHDA and CDR2 SQIVND come from the germline V gene (reference sequence). Trimming took 1 base from V and 7 from J; bases not matched to a gene: 0. CDR3 amino acids: CASSIGQGNSPLHF. In DNA form, the CDR3 reads TGTGCCAGTAGTATAGGACAGGGGAATTCACCCCTCCACTTT.

The CDR3 DNA reads as TGTGCCAGTAGTACCCGACAGGGAGTAAGCAATCAGCCCCAGCATTTT. Protein product: CASSTRQGVSNQPQHF. The rearrangement links TRBV19 to TRBJ1-5; 7 bases map to TRBD1. The germline V gene encodes CDR1 LNHDA and CDR2 SQIVND (reference sequence). CDR3 length: 16 residues. After removal of 4 bases from V and 1 base from J, the junction contained 7 bases not matched to a gene.

The V call is TRBV27, the J call TRBJ1-3, with TRBD1 as a possible D gene (5 bases). The CDR3 consists of 15 residues. Germline V lookup: CDR1 MNHEY, CDR2 SMNVEV (reference sequence). Between the trimmed V and J ends, which lost 8 bases and 5 bases, there was a span of 19 bases. DNA of the CDR3: TGTGCCAGCGAAAACGGGGGGGAAAAAAGAAACACCATATATTTT. Its protein product is CASENGGEKRNTIYF.

The chain recombines TRBV7-2 with TRBJ2-5; perhaps TRBD2 as D (7 bases). The length of the CDR3 is 16 residues. The V gene lost 8 bases and the J gene lost 5 bases, with 24 bases spanning the gap. CDR1 and CDR2 from the germline V gene are SGHTA and FQGNSA. CDR3 nucleotides: TGTGCCAGCTTCGAGAGGGGGGGGCCTCGTGCCGAGACCCAGTACTTC. Protein product: CASFERGGPRAETQYF.

V is TRBV19 and J is TRBJ1-3; possible D gene TRBD1, 5 bases. The CDR3 length is 15 residues. The germline gives CDR1 LNHDA, CDR2 SQIVND (reference sequence). V was pared by 9 bases and J by 4 bases, with 19 bases between. The CDR3, as DNA: TGTGCCAGCACCACACCGCGGGACGGAGGAAACACCATATATTTT. Encoded protein: CASTTPRDGGNTIYF.

The CDR3 DNA reads as TGTGCCAGCAGTTTGGGCCCTAAGGGCGGGAGGGGTTTCGGGGAGCTGTTTTTT. Protein product: CASSLGPKGGRGFGELFF. The gene calls are TRBV27 and TRBJ2-2; 9 bases agree with TRBD2. V shed 3 bases and J 7 bases; nucleotides not matched to a gene: 15. The CDR3 covers 18 residues. The germline gives CDR1 MNHEY, CDR2 SMNVEV (reference sequence).

The chain links TRBV28 to TRBJ1-5; D gene ambiguous. V was pared by 6 bases and J by 9 bases, with 12 bases between. The germline gives CDR1 MDHEN, CDR2 SYDVKM. The CDR3 runs to 12 residues. DNA for the CDR3: TGTGCCAGCAGGGAGACGGATCCGCCCCAGCATTTT. Translated, it gives CASRETDPPQHF.

V usage is TRBV18 and J usage is TRBJ1-5, with 7 bases aligning to TRBD1. Germline V gene data show CDR1 as KGHSH and CDR2 as LQKENI. This CDR3 is 13 amino acids long. After removal of 9 bases from V and 2 bases from J, the junction contained 4 bases not matched to a gene. CDR3 sequence reads: CASSGGGNQPQHF. In nucleotides, the CDR3 is TGTGCCAGTTCAGGGGGGGGCAATCAGCCCCAGCATTTT.

The rearrangement joins TRBV28 to TRBJ2-5, with no clear D. CDR3 length: 13 amino acids. Germline CDR1 is MDHEN and CDR2 is SYDVKM. V shed 2 bases and J shed 3 bases, with 7 bases lying between them. The CDR3 bases are TGTGCCAGCAGTTTAGGAAGAGAAGAGACCCAGTACTTC. It codes for CASSLGREETQYF. Filled out from reference TRBV28 and TRBJ2-5, the complete variable domain reads DVKVTQSSRYLVKRTGEKVFLECVQDMDHENMFWYRQDPGLGLRLIYFSYDVKMKEKGDIPEGYSVSREKKERFSLILESASTNQTSMYLCASSLGREETQYFGPGTRLLVL.

This chain uses TRBV4-1 with TRBJ2-2; D possibly corresponds to TRBD1 (6 bases). The V end was cut by 5 bases, the J end by 4 bases, with 14 bases between. The germline V gene encodes CDR1 MGHRA and CDR2 YSYEKL. This CDR3 is 15 amino acids long. CDR3 nucleotide sequence: TGCGCCAGCAGCGAAGCGGCAGGGGTCACCGGGGAGCTGTTTTTT. Amino acids: CASSEAAGVTGELFF.

This clone has just one count. The J gene is TRBJ1-1, the V gene TRBV6-5, with D possibly being TRBD1 (5 bases). The V end lost 0 bases, the J end lost 5 bases, and 10 bases lay between the germline ends. CDR3 length equals 14 residues. The germline V gene encodes CDR1 MNHEY and CDR2 SVGAGI. DNA of the CDR3: TGTGCCAGCAGTTACTCGGCAGGGTTGACTGAAGCTTTCTTT. This gives the protein CASSYSAGLTEAFF.

The gene calls are TRBV6-1 and TRBJ2-7, with 7 bases identical to TRBD1. Losses at the gene ends were 6 bases for V and 0 bases for J; bases not matched to a gene: 5. From germline, CDR1 is MNHNS and CDR2 SASEGT. The CDR3 is 14 residues long. CDR3 coding DNA: TGTGCCAGCAGGGAACAGGGGATCTCCTACGAGCAGTACTTC. Translating it yields CASREQGISYEQYF.

This clone was detected only once. The chain combines TRBV30 with TRBJ1-6; the D is unclear. Trimming left V 1 base short and J 10 bases short, with 11 bases between. Germline V gene sequence: CDR1 GTSNPN, CDR2 SVGIG (reference sequence). This CDR3 has 13 residues. DNA for the CDR3: TGTGCCTGGAGTGGGCAAAGGAACTCACCCCTCCACTTT. It encodes CAWSGQRNSPLHF.

This chain uses TRBV6-5 with TRBJ1-2; D might be TRBD1 (6 bases). Germline assignment: CDR1 MNHEY and CDR2 SVGAGI. The CDR3 is 13 residues long. The V gene lost 5 bases and the J gene lost 6 bases, with 13 bases spanning the gap. CDR3 in DNA: TGTGCCAGCAGTGCACAGGGTATCGATGGCTACACCTTC. Translating it yields CASSAQGIDGYTF.

This chain uses TRBV7-8 with TRBJ2-1; 12 nucleotides align to TRBD2. Germline loops: CDR1 SGHVS, CDR2 FQNEAQ. V was clipped by 1 base and J by 8 bases; unmatched bases: 3. This CDR3 comprises 15 residues. The CDR3 loop is CASSLGTSGIDEQFF. In nucleotides, the CDR3 is TGTGCCAGCAGCTTAGGGACTAGCGGGATCGATGAGCAGTTCTTC.

This clone has a handful of counts. The V call is TRBV30, the J call TRBJ1-5; no firm D call. CDR3 length: 13 residues. The germline gives CDR1 GTSNPN, CDR2 SVGIG (reference sequence). V lost 2 bases and J 4 bases, leaving 9 bases between the germline ends. The CDR3 region has the DNA TGTGCCTGGAGTTCGTTTAGGAATCAGCCCCAGCATTTT. Translating gives CAWSSFRNQPQHF.

J is TRBJ2-2 and V is TRBV2; 8 nucleotides align to TRBD2. V lost 3 bases to trimming and J lost 6 bases; unmatched junction nucleotides: 9. Germline CDR1 and CDR2: SNHLY and FYNNEI. The CDR3 loop spans 16 amino acids. The DNA of the CDR3 is TGTGCCAGCAGTGAGGCCAGCGGGAGAGCGGCCGGGGAGCTGTTTTTT. As protein: CASSEASGRAAGELFF.

The V and J genes are TRBV4-3 and TRBJ1-6; 8 bases align to TRBD1. V shed 4 bases, J shed 7 bases, and the junction held 6 bases outside the gene matches. Germline V gene sequence: CDR1 LGHNA, CDR2 YSLEER. CDR3 length: 15 residues. The CDR3 spells CASSPQDRENSPLHF. Here the CDR3 DNA reads TGCGCCAGCAGCCCTCAGGACAGGGAGAATTCACCCCTCCACTTT.

This clone was counted only a few times. The chain uses TRBV6-1 and TRBJ1-2, with 8 bases aligning to TRBD1. This CDR3 comprises 15 residues. Trimming cost V 6 bases and J 4 bases; bases outside gene matches: 10. Germline CDR1 and CDR2: MNHNS and SASEGT. The CDR3 bases are TGTGCCAGCAGGGTGGACAGGGAGGGGGGCTATGGCTACACCTTC. It encodes CASRVDREGGYGYTF.

This sequence joins TRBV19 and TRBJ2-7; the D gene is possibly TRBD1 (6 bases). Trimming shortened V by 8 bases and J by 5 bases, and 13 bases separated the two germline ends. The CDR3 spans 12 residues. In germline, CDR1 is LNHDA, CDR2 SQIVND (reference sequence). As DNA, the CDR3 is TGTGCCAGTGCAGGGGTCGGTGACGAGCAGTACTTC. Amino acids: CASAGVGDEQYF. The full variable domain, in which reference TRBV19 and TRBJ2-7 provide the parts outside the CDR3, is DGGITQSPKYLFRKEGQNVTLSCEQNLNHDAMYWYRQDPGQGLRLIYYSQIVNDFQKGDIAEGYSVSREKKESFPLTVTSAQKNPTAFYLCASAGVGDEQYFGPGTRLTVT.

This clone was picked up one time. The V and J genes are TRBV5-4 and TRBJ2-7, with 8 bases matching TRBD1. Germline V lookup: CDR1 SGHNT, CDR2 YYREEE (reference sequence). Losses at the gene ends were 4 bases for V and 3 bases for J; bases not matched to a gene: 15. The CDR3 loop spans 17 amino acids. The CDR3 loop is CASSLDLRTGTGYEQYF. In DNA form, the CDR3 reads TGTGCCAGCAGCCTAGATTTAAGGACAGGGACGGGCTACGAGCAGTACTTC.